This T cell receptor (beta chain) was recorded in a study of patients and donors after allogeneic stem cell transplantation. MiXCR, run by TCRdb on the RT-PCR reads, gives a single entry per CDR3 protein. The sample includes around 240,000 distinct CDR3 sequences, roughly 13% seen only once; the top ten take more than 9%. The CDR3 consists of 16 residues. Germline-derived CDR1 and CDR2 are SGHTA and FQGTGA. V lost 5 bases to trimming and J lost 3 bases; unmatched junction nucleotides: 5. The J gene is TRBJ2-2, the V gene TRBV7-3, with TRBD2 matching over 11 bases. The TCR was taken from a human donor who was either an allogeneic HSCT recipient or a stem cell or donor lymphocyte infusion donor (not recorded which). It is not recorded whose cells these are; they may come from a transplant donor. Source material: blood, either unsorted or a sorted T cell fraction (not recorded which). CDR3: CASSQTSGGDTGELFF. DNA for the CDR3: TGTGCCAGCAGCCAAACTAGCGGGGGAGACACCGGGGAGCTGTTTTTT.